Reported below is one T cell receptor beta chain. The data stem from a study of identical twins. TCRdb used MiXCR to reprocess the 5' RACE reads, holding one entry per CDR3 protein. The sample shows hundreds of thousands of distinct CDR3 sequences, about 18% of them seen only once. This sample also appeared in a second study, on T cells expressing NK-cell markers. That study reports: For several donors, the dominant NKG2C+ clonotypes made up about 1.0-8% of their CD8+ T cells.

Sequencing was done on a sample of PBMCs. The origin of this receptor is a young woman in good health.

The CDR3 protein is CASSQEVGGTDTQYF. In DNA form, the CDR3 reads TGTGCCAGCAGCCAAGAGGTGGGAGGCACAGATACGCAGTATTTT. The V and J genes are TRBV3-1 and TRBJ2-3; D might be TRBD2 (5 bases). The ends were cut back, 0 bases at V and 1 base at J, with 8 bases in the middle. Germline CDR1 is LGHDT and CDR2 is YNNKEL (reference sequence). CDR3 length: 15 residues.